The 8 T cell receptor beta chains below all came from one sample that was sequenced in a study of shared clonotypes between healthy human individuals. Assay: immunoSEQ multiplex PCR; the TCRdb copy retains only in-frame clones and omits some. The sample records a few million clones, 95% being singletons. Sequencing input: naive CD4+ T cells sorted from blood. Subset defined: CD45RA+ positively selected. The origin of the receptors is a young man in good health.

V is TRBV30 and J is TRBJ1-4, with a tentative D call TRBD1 (5 bases). In germline, CDR1 is GTSNPN, CDR2 SVGIG (reference sequence). This CDR3 spans 13 amino acids. Deletions cut 0 bases from V and 7 bases from J, with 9 bases between. CDR3 coding DNA: TGTGCCTGGAGTGTGCAGGGCACTGAAAAACTGTTTTTT. Its translation: CAWSVQGTEKLFF.

The rearrangement uses TRBV6-5 and TRBJ2-7; maybe TRBD1 (6 bases). Trimming stripped 6 bases from V and 6 bases from J, with 12 bases between. This CDR3 region has 12 residues. Germline CDR1 and CDR2: MNHEY and SVGAGI. The CDR3 spells CASRAGVREQYF. In DNA form, the CDR3 reads TGTGCCAGCAGGGCAGGGGTGCGCGAGCAGTACTTC.

The chain has TRBV19 and TRBJ1-2; 7 positions match TRBD1. The V gene end was trimmed by 7 bases and the J gene end by 3 bases; junction bases not matched to a gene: 8. Germline-derived CDR1 and CDR2 are LNHDA and SQIVND (reference sequence). The CDR3 covers 14 residues. CDR3 bases: TGTGCCAGTACCCCCTGGACAGGAGACTATGGCTACACCTTC. This translates into CASTPWTGDYGYTF.

V is TRBV28 and J is TRBJ1-3, with D possibly being TRBD1 (5 bases). V lost 8 bases, J lost 4 bases, and 12 bases lay in between. The germline V gene encodes CDR1 MDHEN and CDR2 SYDVKM. This CDR3 comprises 13 residues. The CDR3 DNA follows: TGTGCCAGCTGGGGCAGGGCAGGAAACACCATATATTTT. Residues: CASWGRAGNTIYF.

DNA for the CDR3: TGTGCCAGCAGTGGTCTAGCGGACAATGAGCAGTTCTTC. This translates into CASSGLADNEQFF. This chain connects TRBV2 to TRBJ2-1; 7 bases map to TRBD2. J gave up 5 bases and V 4 bases, and 2 bases lay outside the gene matches. The CDR3 consists of 13 residues. Per the germline V gene, CDR1 is SNHLY and CDR2 is FYNNEI.

This chain uses TRBV2 with TRBJ1-5, with TRBD1 as a possible D gene (6 bases). This CDR3 is 14 amino acids long. Between the trimmed V and J ends, which lost 6 bases and 7 bases, there was a span of 16 bases. Germline V gene sequence: CDR1 SNHLY, CDR2 FYNNEI. In DNA form, the CDR3 reads TGTGCCAGCAGCGCACAGGGTGGGAGACAGCCCCAGCATTTT. Encoded protein: CASSAQGGRQPQHF.

J is TRBJ2-3 and V is TRBV7-9; unclear D gene. The germline gives CDR1 SEHNR, CDR2 FQNEAQ (reference sequence). The ends were cut back, 0 bases at V and 4 bases at J, with 8 bases in the middle. The CDR3 loop spans 14 amino acids. The CDR3 loop reads CASSLALRSDTQYF. DNA for the CDR3: TGTGCCAGCAGCTTAGCGCTACGTTCAGATACGCAGTATTTT.

The V and J genes are TRBV5-4 and TRBJ2-7; 8 bases map to TRBD1. Germline V gene lookup returns CDR1 SGHNT and CDR2 YYREEE (reference sequence). Germline trimming cut 1 base from V and 5 bases from J; bases unmatched to any gene: 8. This CDR3 comprises 15 residues. This chain's CDR3 is CASSLPGQGGNEQYF. The CDR3 bases are TGTGCCAGCAGCTTGCCAGGACAGGGTGGCAACGAGCAGTACTTC. Supplemented by reference TRBV5-4 and TRBJ2-7, the full variable domain reads ETGVTQSPTHLIKTRGQQVTLRCSSQSGHNTVSWYQQALGQGPQFIFQYYREEENGRGNFPPRFSGLQFPNYSSELNVNALELDDSALYLCASSLPGQGGNEQYFGPGTRLTVT.